This T cell receptor (beta chain) appears in the sequencing data of a study of vaccination and CD4 T cells after COVID-19. Turning to the study itself: From HCoV-229E, HCoV-OC43, HCoV-NL63 and SARS-CoV-2, overlapping spike peptides were used to stimulate the cells. Cultures that served as controls received a CEFX pool, an HIV-1 Nef pool, or no peptide.

Treatment: approximately 9-day PBMC culture with coronavirus spike peptide pools or control peptides (ViraFEST assay). Sequencing of the DNA from cultured CD4+ T cells was carried out with the Oncomine TCR Beta short-read assay. TCRdb re-analysed the PCR reads in MiXCR, keeping a single row per CDR3 protein. The repertoire has about 15,000 distinct CDR3 sequences, 45% to 70% of them found once; the top ten carry around 15%. This clonotype was picked up one time. The antigen remains unidentified. The study, taken as a whole, reports: For convalescent patients, 304 of the 307 vaccine-specific clones analyzed were classified as spike mono-reactive.

V gave up 2 bases and J gave up 7 bases, with 17 bases separating them. CDR3 length: 14 amino acids. From germline, CDR1 is GTSNPN and CDR2 SVGIG (reference sequence). The sequenced sample was CD4+ T cells from blood, cultured in vitro. The source is a human donor who had recovered from COVID-19. The chain recombines TRBV30 with TRBJ2-5, with a possible D match to TRBD2 (6 bases). The DNA for the CDR3 is TGTGCCTGGAGTACGGGGACTCCCGAGGGGACCCAGTACTTC. It codes for CAWSTGTPEGTQYF.